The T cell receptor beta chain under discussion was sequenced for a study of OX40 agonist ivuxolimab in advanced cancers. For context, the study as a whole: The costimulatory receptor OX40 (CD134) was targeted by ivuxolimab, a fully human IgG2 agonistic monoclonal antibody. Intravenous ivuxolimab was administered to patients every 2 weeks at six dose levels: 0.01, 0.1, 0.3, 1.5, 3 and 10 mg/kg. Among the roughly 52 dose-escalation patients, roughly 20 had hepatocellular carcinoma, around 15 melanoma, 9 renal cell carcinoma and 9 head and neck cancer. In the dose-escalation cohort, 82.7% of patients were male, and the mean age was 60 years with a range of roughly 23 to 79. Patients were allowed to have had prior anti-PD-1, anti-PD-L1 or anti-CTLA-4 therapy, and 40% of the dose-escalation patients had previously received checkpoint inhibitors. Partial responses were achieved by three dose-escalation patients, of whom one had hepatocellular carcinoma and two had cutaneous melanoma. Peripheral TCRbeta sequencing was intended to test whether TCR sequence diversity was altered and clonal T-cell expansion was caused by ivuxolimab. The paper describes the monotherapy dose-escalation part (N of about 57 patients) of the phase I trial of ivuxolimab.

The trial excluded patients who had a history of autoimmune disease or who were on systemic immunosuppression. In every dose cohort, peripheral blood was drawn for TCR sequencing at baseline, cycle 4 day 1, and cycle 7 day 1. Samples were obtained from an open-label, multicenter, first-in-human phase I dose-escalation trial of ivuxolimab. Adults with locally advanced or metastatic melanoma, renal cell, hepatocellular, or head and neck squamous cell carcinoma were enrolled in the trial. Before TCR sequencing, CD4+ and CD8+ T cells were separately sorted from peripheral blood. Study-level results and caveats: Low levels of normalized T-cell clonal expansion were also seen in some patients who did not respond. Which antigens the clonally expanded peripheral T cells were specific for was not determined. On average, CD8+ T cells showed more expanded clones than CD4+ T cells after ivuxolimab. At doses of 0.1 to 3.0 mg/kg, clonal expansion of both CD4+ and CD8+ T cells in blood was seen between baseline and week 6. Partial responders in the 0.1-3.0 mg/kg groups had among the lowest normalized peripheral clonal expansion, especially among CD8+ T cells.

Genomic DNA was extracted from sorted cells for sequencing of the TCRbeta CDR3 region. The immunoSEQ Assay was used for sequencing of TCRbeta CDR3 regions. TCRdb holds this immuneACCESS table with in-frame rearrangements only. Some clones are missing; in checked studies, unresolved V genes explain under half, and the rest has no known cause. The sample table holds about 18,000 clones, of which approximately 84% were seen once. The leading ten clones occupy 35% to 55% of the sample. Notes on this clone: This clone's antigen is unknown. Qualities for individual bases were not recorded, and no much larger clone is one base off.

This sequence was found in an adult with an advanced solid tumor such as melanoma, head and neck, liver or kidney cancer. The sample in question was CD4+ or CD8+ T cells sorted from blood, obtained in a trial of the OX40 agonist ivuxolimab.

The encoded CDR3 is CASSLRQGAGGGELFF. The nucleotide sequence is given as TGTGCCAGCAGCCTAAGACAGGGGGCGGGTGGCGGGGAGCTGTTTTTT. This receptor chain uses TRBV11-3 and TRBJ2-2; TRBD1 fits 10 bases in the junction. At the junction V is shortened by 5 bases and J by 7 bases; bases outside the gene matches: 10. Its CDR3 holds 16 amino acids, cysteine through phenylalanine. Of the read, only the CDR3 DNA is kept; its 48 bases are in frame from base 1. CDR1 SGHNT and CDR2 YENEEA are derived from the germline V gene.